The table lists the clone carrying this TCR beta chain with a count of one. Template switching added a universal primer site, and cDNA bore unique molecular identifiers. MiXCR, run by TCRdb on the 5' RACE reads, gives a single entry per CDR3 protein. This repertoire shows 470,000 or so distinct CDR3 sequences, around 24% found once; its top ten account for about 3%. Germline values: CDR1 LGHNA, CDR2 YNFKEQ. Trimming removed 0 bases at V and 11 bases at J, with 13 bases between. The CDR3 totals 13 residues. The sample belongs to a study of identical twins. These data also featured in a second study, about T cells expressing NK-cell markers.

The receptor was isolated from a woman under 30 in good health. The chain couples TRBV4-2 to TRBJ1-1, with D hard to call. Sequencing was carried out using CD4+ T cells sorted from blood. The CDR3 sequence is CASSQDGVWWAFF. Here the CDR3 DNA reads TGTGCCAGCAGCCAAGATGGCGTATGGTGGGCTTTCTTT.